These 29 T cell receptor beta chains were all obtained from the same sample, sequenced in a study of T cells in Graves' hyperthyroidism and ophthalmopathy. Authors of the study amplified TCR beta CDR3 regions from RNA transcripts. The HTBI set primed first-round TCR CDR3 RT-PCR. TCRdb independently ran MiXCR on the multiplex PCR reads; one entry per CDR3 protein. This table has about 580,000 distinct CDR3 sequences, approximately 13% appearing once. The sequenced sample was blood. These receptor sequences come from a woman aged 25 to 45 with Graves' hyperthyroidism that later progressed to Graves' ophthalmopathy.

This clonotype was counted many times. V gene TRBV5-1 combines with J gene TRBJ2-3; D is undetermined. V dropped 1 base and J dropped 2 bases, with 17 bases sitting between them. This CDR3 is 17 amino acids long. Germline V gene sequence: CDR1 SGHRS, CDR2 YFSETQ. The CDR3 DNA reads TGCGCCAGCAGCTTGTCATCCGGGCCGGCCCCCACAGATACGCAGTATTTT. It is translated as CASSLSSGPAPTDTQYF.

This clonotype has a count of ten or more. This chain connects TRBV11-2 to TRBJ2-2; 9 bases line up with TRBD2. Germline CDR1 is SGHAT and CDR2 is FQNNGV. The length of the CDR3 is 17 residues. V shed 5 bases, J shed 0 bases, and the junction held 7 bases outside the gene matches. As DNA, the CDR3 is TGTGCCAGCAGCGGGGGGGGACTAGCTACGAACACCGGGGAGCTGTTTTTT. Residues: CASSGGGLATNTGELFF.

The DNA of the CDR3 is TGTGCCACCAGTGATCTACAGGGGGCCGGGGGTGAGCAGTTCTTC. It encodes CATSDLQGAGGEQFF. This chain uses TRBV24-1 with TRBJ2-1, with 9 bases fitting TRBD1. The CDR3 spans 15 residues. Per germline, CDR1 KGHDR and CDR2 SFDVKD. V trimming: 3 bases; J trimming: 9 bases; junction bases outside the gene matches: 8.

This clonotype was recorded many times. CDR3 protein: CASSASGRSDNEQFF. CDR3 DNA sequence: TGTGCCAGCAGCGCTAGCGGGAGGAGTGACAATGAGCAGTTCTTC. This chain links TRBV9 with TRBJ2-1; 11 bases agree with TRBD2. CDR1 is SGDLS and CDR2 is YYNGEE in the germline V gene. There are 15 residues in the CDR3. The V gene end was trimmed by 3 bases and the J gene end by 5 bases; junction bases not matched to a gene: 4. The whole variable domain, remainder taken from reference TRBV9 and TRBJ2-1, is DSGVTQTPKHLITATGQRVTLRCSPRSGDLSVYWYQQSLDQGLQFLIQYYNGEERAKGNILERFSAQQFPDLHSELNLSSLELGDSALYFCASSASGRSDNEQFFGPGTRLTVL.

There are a few counts of this clonotype. This may be a read error, as it is one base from a much larger clone. The rearrangement joins TRBV11-2 to TRBJ1-4; the D is unclear. The CDR3 consists of 10 residues. CDR1 is SGHAT, CDR2 FQNNGV, per germline. V gave up 7 bases and J gave up 8 bases, with 5 bases separating them. CDR3 protein: CASNGEKLFF. The CDR3 bases are TGTGCCAGCAACGGGGAAAAACTGTTTTTT.

A remark on this clonotype: Being one base from a much bigger clone, this may be a read error. This chain uses TRBV14 with TRBJ1-1; D call uncertain. The V gene's germline CDR1 is SGHDN and CDR2 FVKESK. The CDR3 length is 20 residues. Deletions cut 5 bases from V and 8 bases from J, with 36 bases between. The CDR3 loop is CASSTLPSFSKFPDGYEAFF. CDR3 nucleotides: TGTGCCAGCAGCACTCTTCCTAGCTTCAGCAAATTTCCGGACGGATACGAAGCTTTCTTT.

The genes are TRBV29-1 and TRBJ2-7; D is unresolved. V shed 2 bases and J shed 2 bases, with 7 bases lying between them. This CDR3 spans 12 amino acids. Per germline, CDR1 SQVTM and CDR2 ANQGSEA. CDR3 DNA sequence: TGCAGCGTTGAAATCCAGGCCTACGAGCAGTACTTC. Translated, it gives CSVEIQAYEQYF.

J is TRBJ2-1 and V is TRBV20-1, with a possible D match to TRBD2 (5 bases). The germline V gene encodes CDR1 DFQATT and CDR2 SNEGSKA (reference sequence). The CDR3 has 12 residues. Trimming left V 6 bases short and J 3 bases short, with 9 bases between. The CDR3 reads CSAPTSYNEQFF. The CDR3 nucleotides read TGCAGTGCACCTACTAGCTACAATGAGCAGTTCTTC.

This clonotype has at least ten counts. The chain couples TRBV30 to TRBJ2-1; 12 nucleotides match TRBD2. Trimming removed 5 bases from V and 7 bases from J; junction bases left unmatched: 15. CDR3 length: 17 amino acids. From germline, CDR1 is GTSNPN and CDR2 SVGIG (reference sequence). CDR3 residues: CAWLGLAGAIRGNEQFF. The CDR3 DNA reads as TGTGCCTGGTTGGGACTAGCGGGTGCCATACGGGGGAATGAGCAGTTCTTC.

This clonotype was observed a handful of times. The chain carries TRBV30 and TRBJ1-5; D is ambiguous. This CDR3 region has 14 residues. V dropped 1 base and J dropped 0 bases, with 7 bases sitting between them. Germline V lookup: CDR1 GTSNPN, CDR2 SVGIG (reference sequence). CDR3 sequence: CAWSGPGSNQPQHF. Written as DNA, the CDR3 is TGTGCCTGGAGTGGCCCAGGTAGCAATCAGCCCCAGCATTTT.

This clonotype appeared a few times. This chain uses TRBV7-6 with TRBJ2-1; D may be TRBD2 (5 bases). Trimming removed 5 bases from V and 12 bases from J, with 17 bases in between. The CDR3 has 13 residues. CDR1 SGHVS and CDR2 FNYEAQ come from the germline V gene. The CDR3, as DNA: TGTGCCAGCAGCCTTGAGCCCGGGGAGAGGCAGTTCTTC. Its translation is CASSLEPGERQFF. Together with reference TRBV7-6 and TRBJ2-1, the CDR3 gives the full variable domain: GAGVSQSPRYKVTKRGQDVALRCDPISGHVSLYWYRQALGQGPEFLTYFNYEAQQDKSGLPNDRFSAERPEGSISTLTIQRTEQRDSAMYRCASSLEPGERQFFGPGTRLTVL.

This clonotype was observed at least ten times. J is TRBJ1-5 and V is TRBV27; unclear D gene. The germline V gene encodes CDR1 MNHEY and CDR2 SMNVEV (reference sequence). Trimming pared 1 base from V and 1 base from J, leaving 17 bases between. This CDR3 spans 18 amino acids. CDR3 sequence: CASSLYVGENGSNQPQHF. CDR3 in DNA: TGTGCCAGCAGTTTATACGTCGGGGAGAATGGAAGCAATCAGCCCCAGCATTTT.

This clonotype was counted at least ten times. The chain combines TRBV5-1 with TRBJ2-3; weak D call: TRBD2 (6 bases). The V end was cut by 4 bases, the J end by 0 bases, with 15 bases between. Germline assignment: CDR1 SGHRS and CDR2 YFSETQ. CDR3 size: 16 residues. The DNA of the CDR3 is TGCGCCAGCAGCACGGAGGGAGGAGTAAGCACAGATACGCAGTATTTT. This sequence encodes CASSTEGGVSTDTQYF. Using reference TRBV5-1 and TRBJ2-3 for the parts outside the CDR3, the full variable domain is KAGVTQTPRYLIKTRGQQVTLSCSPISGHRSVSWYQQTPGQGLQFLFEYFSETQRNKGNFPGRFSGRQFSNSRSEMNVSTLELGDSALYLCASSTEGGVSTDTQYFGPGTRLTVL.

This chain uses TRBV19 with TRBJ1-2, with D possibly being TRBD1 (5 bases). Trimming left V 10 bases short and J 5 bases short, with 11 bases between. Per the germline V gene, CDR1 is LNHDA and CDR2 is SQIVND (reference sequence). CDR3 length equals 11 residues. CDR3 region: CATSGGYGYTF. For the CDR3, the DNA is TGTGCCACCTCGGGGGGGTATGGCTACACCTTC. Complete variable domain (other parts from reference TRBV19 and TRBJ1-2): DGGITQSPKYLFRKEGQNVTLSCEQNLNHDAMYWYRQDPGQGLRLIYYSQIVNDFQKGDIAEGYSVSREKKESFPLTVTSAQKNPTAFYLCATSGGYGYTFGSGTRLTVV.

This clonotype was observed many times. The chain recombines TRBV10-3 with TRBJ2-1; TRBD1 might be the D (5 bases). V lost 10 bases, J lost 4 bases, and 17 bases lay in between. CDR1 and CDR2 from the germline V gene are ENHRY and SYGVKD. The CDR3 runs 14 residues. CDR3: CATKLGAGYNEQFF. The CDR3 DNA sequence: TGTGCCACCAAGCTAGGGGCCGGGTACAATGAGCAGTTCTTC.

As for this clonotype: This sequence may be a read error, since a much larger clone differs from it by one base. The chain has TRBV3-1 and TRBJ2-1; 8 nucleotides match TRBD2. The CDR3 extends over 14 amino acids. Per the germline V gene, CDR1 is LGHDT and CDR2 is YNNKEL (reference sequence). CDR3 coding DNA: TGTGCCAGCAGCTTCGCGGGGGGTCACAATGAGCGGTTCTTC. This gives the protein CASSFAGGHNERFF.

Written as DNA, the CDR3 is TGTGCCAGCAGCCAAGGAGGGGGAGTTACCGGGGAGCTGTTTTTT. It codes for CASSQGGGVTGELFF. This rearrangement joins TRBV11-1 to TRBJ2-2, with D tentatively TRBD1 or TRBD2 (6 bases each). CDR3 size: 15 residues. CDR1 and CDR2 from the germline V gene are SGHAT and FQDESV (reference sequence). The V end lost 5 bases, the J end lost 5 bases, and 15 bases lay between the germline ends.

In this sample, this clonotype turned up many times. V gene TRBV7-9 combines with J gene TRBJ2-1; possible D gene TRBD1, 6 bases. V was cut by 5 bases and J by 8 bases, with 13 bases left in between. The germline V gene encodes CDR1 SEHNR and CDR2 FQNEAQ (reference sequence). The CDR3 runs 13 residues. The CDR3 protein is CASSPGVGDEQFF. The CDR3 DNA reads TGTGCCAGCAGCCCAGGGGTAGGGGATGAGCAGTTCTTC. Full variable domain (remainder filled in from reference TRBV7-9 and TRBJ2-1): DTGVSQNPRHKITKRGQNVTFRCDPISEHNRLYWYRQTLGQGPEFLTYFQNEAQLEKSRLLSDRFSAERPKGSFSTLEIQRTEQGDSAMYLCASSPGVGDEQFFGPGTRLTVL.

This clonotype has at least ten counts. CDR3 nucleotides: TGTGCCAGCAGCCCTCGGGACAGGGATGTTAAGGGCAACCCCGGAGGAGCCAAAAACATTCAGTACTTC. This translates into CASSPRDRDVKGNPGGAKNIQYF. The V gene is TRBV11-3, the J gene TRBJ2-4, with 9 bases that match TRBD1. The CDR3 has 23 amino acids. J gave up 0 bases and V 5 bases, and 26 bases lay outside the gene matches. Germline values: CDR1 SGHNT, CDR2 YENEEA.

This clonotype was seen only a few times. The chain employs TRBV19 and TRBJ2-3, with D unresolved. Germline assignment: CDR1 LNHDA and CDR2 SQIVND (reference sequence). Trimming took off 4 bases at V and 6 bases at J, with 14 bases between the two ends. The CDR3 has 14 amino acids. The CDR3 DNA reads TGTGCCAGTAGTACCGACCACCCCTATGATACGCAGTATTTT. Protein product: CASSTDHPYDTQYF.

This clonotype has only a few counts. This chain connects TRBV19 to TRBJ1-2; 7 bases fit TRBD1. CDR1 is LNHDA and CDR2 is SQIVND in the germline V gene (reference sequence). The CDR3 consists of 13 residues. J lost 6 bases, V lost 5 bases, and 6 bases had no gene match. DNA of the CDR3: TGTGCCAGTAGTCTCCAGGGGGTGCATGGCTACACCTTC. Protein product: CASSLQGVHGYTF.

In its sample, this clonotype was seen many times. The CDR3 spells CASSSTGVGNTIYF. In DNA, the CDR3 is TGTGCCAGCAGTTCGACAGGGGTTGGAAACACCATATATTTT. This chain joins TRBV27 and TRBJ1-3, with 8 positions matching TRBD1. There are 14 residues in the CDR3. Germline loops: CDR1 MNHEY, CDR2 SMNVEV (reference sequence). V lost 4 bases, J lost 3 bases, and 2 bases stayed unmatched.

This clonotype has ten or more counts. The chain's CDR3 is CASSFRDGYYEQYF. Written as DNA, the CDR3 is TGTGCCAGCAGCTTTCGGGACGGCTACTACGAGCAGTACTTC. V usage is TRBV7-2 and J usage is TRBJ2-7; D may be TRBD1 or TRBD2 (5 bases each). V lost 3 bases to trimming and J lost 3 bases, with 12 bases between them. Germline CDR1 SGHTA, CDR2 FQGNSA. The CDR3 has 14 residues.

This clonotype was counted at least ten times. This chain connects TRBV27 to TRBJ2-7; 7 bases map to TRBD2. The V gene's germline CDR1 is MNHEY and CDR2 SMNVEV (reference sequence). This CDR3 has 15 residues. With 5 bases clipped from V and 0 bases from J, the junction kept 7 bases outside the gene matches. For the CDR3, the DNA is TGTGCCAGCAGTCGCGAAGCGGGGAACTCCTACGAGCAGTACTTC. This sequence encodes CASSREAGNSYEQYF.

This clonotype appeared many times. The V call is TRBV12-3 or TRBV12-4, the J call TRBJ1-5; 7 bases match TRBD1. Germline trimming cut 5 bases from V and 3 bases from J; bases unmatched to any gene: 16. The length of the CDR3 is 18 residues. CDR3 sequence reads: CASSLTLEDRVINQPQHF. The CDR3 nucleotides are TGTGCCAGCAGTCTTACTTTGGAAGACAGGGTCATCAATCAGCCCCAGCATTTT.

This clonotype was counted at least ten times. V gene TRBV27 combines with J gene TRBJ1-4; D uncertain. V was shortened by 4 bases and J by 5 bases, with 14 bases between the two germline ends. This CDR3 region has 15 residues. Germline CDR1 reads MNHEY; CDR2 reads SMNVEV (reference sequence). The chain's CDR3 is CASSSGGGRNEKLFF. CDR3 DNA sequence: TGTGCCAGCAGTTCCGGAGGAGGCCGAAATGAAAAACTGTTTTTT.

This clonotype showed up many times. The rearrangement joins TRBV28 to TRBJ1-1, with D possibly matching TRBD1 (6 bases). Trimming shortened V by 6 bases and J by 6 bases, and 17 bases separated the two germline ends. The CDR3 extends over 14 amino acids. Germline-derived CDR1 and CDR2 are MDHEN and SYDVKM. The CDR3 region is CASSLATGFSEAFF. The CDR3, as DNA: TGTGCCAGCAGCCTGGCTACAGGGTTCTCTGAAGCTTTCTTT. The full variable domain, completed using reference TRBV28 and TRBJ1-1, is DVKVTQSSRYLVKRTGEKVFLECVQDMDHENMFWYRQDPGLGLRLIYFSYDVKMKEKGDIPEGYSVSREKKERFSLILESASTNQTSMYLCASSLATGFSEAFFGQGTRLTVV.

The chain employs TRBV6-1 and TRBJ2-7; TRBD2 matches 9 bases. The germline gives CDR1 MNHNS, CDR2 SASEGT. The CDR3 has 16 residues. V lost 1 base, J lost 3 bases, and 7 bases stayed unmatched. CDR3 coding DNA: TGTGCCAGCAGTGAAGGATTGGCGGGAGGGGACTACGAGCAGTACTTC. As protein: CASSEGLAGGDYEQYF.

This clonotype has ten or more counts. V and J are TRBV14 and TRBJ1-6; TRBD1 is a possible D gene (6 bases). There are 17 residues in the CDR3. The V gene lost 0 bases and the J gene lost 3 bases, with 12 bases spanning the gap. CDR1 and CDR2 (germline): SGHDN, FVKESK. CDR3 sequence: CASSQEYRVGYNSPLHF. DNA of the CDR3: TGTGCCAGCAGCCAAGAATACAGGGTTGGCTATAATTCACCCCTCCACTTT.